The 6 T cell receptor beta chains below were found in one sample sequenced in a study of blood T cell repertoires in COVID-19. The protocol was immunoSEQ multiplex PCR, while the TCRdb copy is restricted to in-frame clones and leaves out a portion. Of 150,000 to 200,000 clones in the sample, 65% to 85% were seen once. The source material was peripheral blood. The receptor source for this set is a man aged 60 to 75 with active or convalescent COVID-19.

This chain joins TRBV12-3 or TRBV12-4 and TRBJ2-5, with D possibly matching TRBD2 (5 bases). This CDR3 is built from 13 residues. V lost 6 bases to trimming and J lost 4 bases, with 12 bases between them. DNA of the CDR3: TGTGCCAGCAGCCCTACTAGATTAGAGACCCAGTACTTC. Translated, it gives CASSPTRLETQYF.

This sequence joins TRBV15 and TRBJ2-1; D may be TRBD2 (5 bases). The germline gives CDR1 LNHNV, CDR2 YYDKDF (reference sequence). V lost 5 bases and J lost 5, with 16 bases in between. This CDR3 contains 15 residues. CDR3 DNA sequence: TGTGCCACCAGCTCCCTATTAGCGCGAAACAATGAGCAGTTCTTC. As protein: CATSSLLARNNEQFF.

In its sample, this clone was seen a few times. V is TRBV2 and J is TRBJ1-5; 7 bases are a match to TRBD1. The V gene's germline CDR1 is SNHLY and CDR2 FYNNEI. Germline trimming cut 5 bases from V and 3 bases from J; bases unmatched to any gene: 10. The CDR3 loop spans 16 amino acids. CDR3 protein: CASSSSGTVNNQPQHF. The DNA for the CDR3 is TGTGCCAGCAGTTCCTCCGGGACAGTTAACAATCAGCCCCAGCATTTT.

This clone was found a few times. J is TRBJ1-4 and V is TRBV9, with 10 bases matching TRBD1. With 4 bases clipped from V and 0 bases from J, the junction kept 6 bases outside the gene matches. This CDR3 region has 17 residues. Germline lookup yields CDR1 SGDLS and CDR2 YYNGEE. The DNA for the CDR3 is TGTGCCAGCAGCCTTTCGACAGGGGGCGCAACTAATGAAAAACTGTTTTTT. Translating it yields CASSLSTGGATNEKLFF. The full variable domain, its missing parts supplied by reference TRBV9 and TRBJ1-4, is DSGVTQTPKHLITATGQRVTLRCSPRSGDLSVYWYQQSLDQGLQFLIQYYNGEERAKGNILERFSAQQFPDLHSELNLSSLELGDSALYFCASSLSTGGATNEKLFFGSGTQLSVL.

The chain links TRBV9 to TRBJ2-3; 12 nucleotides align to TRBD2. V gave up 3 bases and J gave up 3 bases; unmatched junction bases: 5. The germline V gene encodes CDR1 SGDLS and CDR2 YYNGEE. The CDR3 runs to 16 residues. CDR3 loop: CASSAGLAGSTDTQYF. Written as DNA, the CDR3 is TGTGCCAGCAGCGCCGGACTAGCGGGAAGTACAGATACGCAGTATTTT. Full variable domain (rest looked up from reference TRBV9 and TRBJ2-3): DSGVTQTPKHLITATGQRVTLRCSPRSGDLSVYWYQQSLDQGLQFLIQYYNGEERAKGNILERFSAQQFPDLHSELNLSSLELGDSALYFCASSAGLAGSTDTQYFGPGTRLTVL.

This chain connects TRBV9 to TRBJ2-7, with TRBD2 matching 8 bases. V was pared by 5 bases and J by 3 bases, with 10 bases of the junction left unmatched. Looked up from germline, CDR1 is SGDLS and CDR2 is YYNGEE. The CDR3 length is 15 residues. The CDR3 region is CASSVAGLAGYEQYF. CDR3 nucleotides: TGTGCCAGCAGTGTCGCCGGGCTAGCGGGCTACGAGCAGTACTTC.